Presented here are 7 T cell receptor beta chains from one specimen sequenced in a study of CD4+ T cells in melanoma. TCRdb's copy holds only in-frame clones and misses some; the assay was immunoSEQ multiplex PCR. The table records some 110,000 clones, 92% of them present only once. The sequenced sample consisted of peripheral blood. Receptor source: a human donor with melanoma.

The chain is built from TRBV7-9 and TRBJ2-5; D possibly corresponds to TRBD2 (7 bases). V shed 5 bases and J shed 2 bases, with 15 bases lying between them. CDR1 and CDR2 from the germline V gene are SEHNR and FQNEAQ (reference sequence). The CDR3 runs 15 residues. The CDR3 DNA follows: TGTGCCAGCAGCGGATGGGGGGGGGCTCAAGAGACCCAGTACTTC. Translated, it gives CASSGWGGAQETQYF. The full variable domain, completed using reference TRBV7-9 and TRBJ2-5, is DTGVSQNPRHKITKRGQNVTFRCDPISEHNRLYWYRQTLGQGPEFLTYFQNEAQLEKSRLLSDRFSAERPKGSFSTLEIQRTEQGDSAMYLCASSGWGGAQETQYFGPGTRLLVL.

The chain couples TRBV27 to TRBJ2-2; D remains unclear. The CDR3 consists of 13 residues. V lost 4 bases to trimming and J lost 5 bases, with 8 bases between them. The germline gives CDR1 MNHEY, CDR2 SMNVEV (reference sequence). The CDR3 spells CASSSPPTGELFF. Here the CDR3 DNA reads TGTGCCAGCAGTTCCCCCCCGACCGGGGAGCTGTTTTTT.

The rearrangement uses TRBV10-3 and TRBJ2-7, with TRBD2 matching over 14 bases. The CDR3 spans 16 residues. The V and J ends lost 3 bases and 4 bases, in that order; junction bases with no gene match: 5. CDR1 and CDR2 (germline): ENHRY, SYGVKD. CDR3 sequence: CAISERTSGGSYEQYF. The DNA of the CDR3 is TGTGCCATCAGTGAAAGGACTAGCGGGGGGTCTTACGAGCAGTACTTC.

This chain connects TRBV5-1 to TRBJ1-4; D remains ambiguous. V lost 4 bases and J 5 bases, leaving 15 bases between the germline ends. The CDR3 runs to 15 residues. The germline CDR1 and CDR2 sequences are SGHRS and YFSETQ. The CDR3 DNA is TGCGCCAGCAGCGACAACGGCGGACTAAATGAAAAACTGTTTTTT. Amino acids: CASSDNGGLNEKLFF.

V is TRBV5-1 and J is TRBJ2-1; 8 nucleotides line up with TRBD1. J was trimmed by 8 bases and V by 3 bases; bases with no gene match: 10. The V gene's germline CDR1 is SGHRS and CDR2 YFSETQ. The CDR3 covers 15 residues. As DNA, the CDR3 is TGCGCCAGCAGCTGGGGCCCCCCAGGGGGCGATGAGCAGTTCTTC. Amino acids: CASSWGPPGGDEQFF.

This sequence joins TRBV6-6 and TRBJ1-1, with D possibly being TRBD1 (5 bases). The V gene lost 6 bases and the J gene lost 5 bases, with 16 bases spanning the gap. This CDR3 is built from 14 residues. Germline CDR1 MNHNY, CDR2 SVGAGI (reference sequence). CDR3 sequence: CASRPGGENTEAFF. CDR3 coding DNA: TGTGCCAGCAGACCCGGAGGGGAGAATACTGAAGCTTTCTTT.

This rearrangement joins TRBV4-1 to TRBJ2-7; 11 positions match TRBD1. With V trimmed by 4 bases and J by 4 bases, 6 bases remained unmatched. Per the germline V gene, CDR1 is MGHRA and CDR2 is YSYEKL. CDR3 length equals 15 residues. CDR3 protein: CASSRGQGAIYEQYF. In nucleotides, the CDR3 is TGCGCCAGCAGCCGAGGACAGGGGGCGATTTACGAGCAGTACTTC.